This TCR beta chain was captured in a study of cytomegalovirus exposure and HLA in healthy donors (dated by TCRdb to 2016 to 2017). For the study in its entirety: According to an earlier analysis of a few hundred of the donors, 150 million to 200 million T cells yielded 90 million to 130 million unique TCR beta sequences and roughly 280 Gb of sequence data. About 280 gigabases of sequencing data and around 90 million unique TCR sequences made up an early release that covered 640 HLA-typed donors. Of the roughly 410 genotyped donors, over 80% were placed in the genetic ancestry cluster associated with self-reported Caucasian donors. The study was designed to test whether signatures of past pathogen exposure could be identified by cataloging public T cell receptors. The T cell repertoires of under 750 subjects were profiled by immunosequencing and related to cytomegalovirus serostatus. A separate validation cohort of 100 to 150 different subjects was used in addition to the roughly 700-subject first cohort. The study combined high-throughput TCR immunosequencing, statistical association of individual TCRs with disease status, and machine learning to predict cytomegalovirus infection status. In a later analysis, previously published TCR beta repertoires from fewer than 750 donors were re-analyzed and high-resolution HLA genotyping was added so that TCR occurrence patterns could be studied. The later analysis used no new phenotypic data to find candidate immune exposures, relying instead on TCR beta sequences and their occurrence across donors. An earlier analysis of about 620 of the donors applied high-throughput TCR beta sequencing to assess whether each TCR beta V gene segment acted as functional or pseudogenic. Donor age, sex, ethnicity and CMV serostatus were compiled alongside the repertoire data. Genome-wide SNP genotypes for about 65% of the 666 donors were used in a later genetic analysis, which treated that subset as a discovery cohort. Every discovery cohort repertoire had been produced on one sequencing platform. HLA typing included class I and class II loci at four-digit resolution. The number of donors typed differed by locus, with roughly 629-640 for A, B, C, DRB1 and DQB1, 522 for DQA1, about 610 for DPA1, and some 440 for DPB1. Four to six DR-DQ haplotypes were handled as single units for association and clustering, since linkage in the cohort was strong. Among 300 to 500 genotyped donors of the cohort, an average of approximately 240,000 unique TCR beta nucleotide sequences was sequenced per donor, of which roughly 17% were non-productive. Study-level results and caveats: In a later analysis, 16,951 TCR beta sequences were associated with specific HLA alleles at a false discovery rate of 0.05. A later analysis found that HLA-associated TCR beta chains were more clonally expanded and had lower generation probabilities than equally common non-associated chains. A later genetic analysis associated a missense DCLRE1C variant with V-gene and J-gene trimming of TCR beta chains, and an independent cohort replicated the association. According to a later analysis, TCR association rates differed among HLA loci, with DRB1 alleles showing the most associated TCRs and HLA-C alleles showing the fewest. A later analysis reported that several top co-occurrence clusters appeared linked to parvovirus B19, influenza, CMV and Epstein-Barr virus. When HLA alleles, especially DR and DQ, strongly co-occurred, attributing TCR associations to individual alleles was difficult. The 87-base-pair reads could not distinguish some IMGT-functional V segments, including TRBV6-2 and TRBV6-3, so those segments were excluded. Most CMV-associated TCR beta chains appeared to be HLA-restricted in a later analysis, and the HLA associations seemed to be driven largely by CMV exposure. In an earlier analysis of some 500 of the donors, most TCR beta V segments were observed in productive rearrangements about 90% or about 30% of the time, broadly matching IMGT annotations. The presence/absence analyses assumed that sequencing depth was roughly uniform across donors, and that assumption may not be true. It was suggested by the authors that the approach could potentially be generalized to other disease states and immunological phenotypes. Immune exposure information for the cohort was limited to CMV serostatus. In vitro tests confirmed that a few of the cytomegalovirus-associated TCR beta chains recognize cytomegalovirus antigens. The earlier analysis of around 600 of the donors excluded seventeen rarely observed V segments, including chromosome 9 orphons, because counts were too low. The study gave a list of about 160 TCR beta chains associated with cytomegalovirus. The classifier was reported to diagnose cytomegalovirus status with high specificity and sensitivity in both the original and validation cohorts. A cluster of highly shared sequence variants was judged likely to be a technical artifact of the sequencing pipeline. Only TCR beta chains were sequenced in this cohort, and the absence of alpha or paired-chain data limited detectable features. Compared with the approximately 720-donor mean, donors in an Asian-associated ancestry cluster had fewer N-insertions in productive TCRs, according to a later genetic analysis. Because HLA typing was unavailable for some donors at each locus, only the typed subset was used in association tests. Most TCR sequences were seen in very few donors, while some public TCRs were found in many individuals. Correlated functional status among segregating V segments might reflect linkage disequilibrium, but an unknown experimental factor could not be ruled out. A further reported finding was that TCR beta sequences accurately predicted the HLA-A and HLA-B alleles for most subjects in the first cohort.

In total, over 600 healthy bone marrow donors made up the cohort. At the time of sampling, all cohort members were nominally healthy, though unrecorded immune exposures were likely present. The donor was CMV seropositive and belonged to the group of 250 to 300 seropositive cohort members. Each donor provided a peripheral blood sample, and peripheral blood mononuclear cells were used for TCR beta sequencing. The Qiagen DNeasy Blood Extraction Kit was used to extract genomic DNA from the blood cell samples. Concerning this clone itself: Its binding antigen is unknown. Qualities for individual bases were not recorded, and no much larger clone is one base off.

To prepare the library, the immunoSEQ multiplex PCR assay was applied. For the multiplex PCR, a mixture combining 60 forward primers for TCR Vbeta segments and 13 reverse primers for TCR Jbeta segments was used. The CDR3 region of rearranged TCR beta genes was amplified from genomic DNA by a multiplex PCR assay. On the Illumina HiSeq System, the amplified TCR beta libraries were sequenced as 87-base-pair reads. The original pipeline was this. A later analysis counted tens of millions of unique TCR beta chains across the 670 or so repertoires, and around 9.9 million of these chains were shared by at least two donors. Raw reads were error-corrected and collapsed into unique sequences by a nearest-neighbor algorithm in which closely related sequences were merged to remove PCR and sequencing errors. V, D and J gene segments were assigned by aligning CDR3 sequences to IMGT reference sequences. Each retained sequence needed at least a six-nucleotide match to both a V gene segment and a J gene segment. A rearrangement counted as productive if the CDR3 had no stop codons and remained in frame with V and J, and every other rearrangement counted as non-productive. CDR3 was defined by IMGT convention, running from the second conserved V-encoded cysteine to the conserved J-encoded phenylalanine. The earlier analysis of about 640 of the donors excluded any sequence lacking an unambiguous match to a single V gene segment. An earlier analysis of a few hundred of the donors called V segments functional above 56.7% productive rearrangements and segregating when the between-donor standard deviation exceeded 5%. A statistical classification framework was developed to diagnose cytomegalovirus status using the catalog of TCR beta chain sequences. In a later analysis, TCR nucleotide sequences were compared against IMGT/GENE-DB human TR gene sequences so that V and J genes could be assigned. The TCRdist pipeline was used in a later analysis to assign CDR3 sequences and most-parsimonious VDJ recombination scenarios. In a later analysis, each TCR beta chain was defined by its CDR3 amino acid sequence together with its V-gene family, and reads without a unique V-gene family were excluded. A later analysis removed 592 highly shared, low-generation-probability nucleotide sequences to deal with suspected cross-contamination and a sequencing artifact. In a later analysis, a clonal expansion index was calculated for each public chain from normalized within-repertoire ranks of inferred template counts. In a later analysis, generation probabilities were computed with a VDJ recombination model fitted to out-of-frame rearrangements, and the resulting probabilities were checked against IGoR. In a later analysis, TCR-TCR, TCR-HLA and TCR-CMV co-occurrence was scored with hypergeometric tests, and a repertoire-size bias correction was applied to TCR pairs. A later analysis estimated false discovery rates by permuting HLA or CMV assignments 20 times. In a later analysis, co-occurring TCRs were grouped with DBSCAN, and TCRdist sequence similarity was added when clustering was performed within HLA-allele-positive subsets. Repertoires with fewer than 30,000 or more than 120,000 public chains, plus five repertoires with anomalous nucleotide sharing, were excluded from co-occurrence clustering. Sourced from immuneACCESS, this table was stored by TCRdb with only in-frame sequences that have V and J called. A share of the clones is absent; for the studies checked, an unresolved V gene accounts for under half, and the remainder has no known explanation. From that table come the V and J calls and clone size; the DNA was used to work out D and trimming. In this sample the table shows some 75,000 clones, roughly 79% of which occur a single time. 5.9% of the sample is taken by the ten largest.

V trim: 6 bases; J trim: 5 bases; unmatched bases: 15. From its cysteine to its phenylalanine, the CDR3 spans 15 amino acids. Only the CDR3 region is kept as DNA, spanning 45 bases read in frame from base 1. CDR1 and CDR2, looked up from the germline V gene, are SQVTM and ANQGSEA. This sequence originates from a man aged 18 to 35 in good health and CMV-seropositive. The rearrangement joined TRBV29-1 to TRBJ2-7, with TRBD2 matching 8 junction bases. The sample was PBMCs. The CDR3 region: CSVTPFGTSFNEQYF. The nucleotides read TGCAGCGTCACTCCGTTCGGGACTAGTTTCAACGAGCAGTACTTC.